This entry features one T cell receptor (beta chain) sequence. TCRdb fed the RT-PCR reads into MiXCR, producing one record per CDR3 protein. This table has about 700,000 distinct CDR3 sequences, more than 13% appearing once. The CDR3 is 16 amino acids. The clonotype comes from a female donor in good health, serving as a healthy control. Sequencing was performed on memory CD4+ T cells from blood. The J gene is TRBJ2-3, the V gene TRBV12-1; the table's TRBD1 call for D was not verified on the DNA. TRBV12-1 is deemed a pseudogene. CDR3 amino acids: CASSSGISPGTDTQYF. In DNA, the CDR3 is TGTGCCAGCAGCTCCGGGATCTCCCCTGGCACAGATACGCAGTATTTT.